This TCR beta chain was profiled in a study of cytomegalovirus exposure and HLA in healthy donors. Findings and limits, study-wide: In all likelihood, a cluster of highly shared sequence variants was a sequencing artifact.

CDR1 is SQVTM, CDR2 ANQGSEA, per germline. V lost 6 bases, J lost 4 bases, and 12 bases lay in between. This CDR3 is 12 amino acids long. This clone occurred a few times. The antigen remains undetermined. Primers included in the PCR were 60 Vbeta and 13 Jbeta primers. Repertoires were generated with immunoSEQ multiplex PCR, while TCRdb's copy carries only in-frame clones and drops some. The sample lists 60,000 to 80,000 clones, 62% occurring once. This sequence originates from a man aged 25-45 years in good health and CMV-seronegative. The chain employs TRBV29-1 and TRBJ2-5, with TRBD2 as a possible D gene (7 bases). What was sequenced was PBMCs. CDR3 amino acids: CSVLGGRETQYF. Here the CDR3 DNA reads TGCAGCGTACTCGGGGGGCGAGAGACCCAGTACTTC.